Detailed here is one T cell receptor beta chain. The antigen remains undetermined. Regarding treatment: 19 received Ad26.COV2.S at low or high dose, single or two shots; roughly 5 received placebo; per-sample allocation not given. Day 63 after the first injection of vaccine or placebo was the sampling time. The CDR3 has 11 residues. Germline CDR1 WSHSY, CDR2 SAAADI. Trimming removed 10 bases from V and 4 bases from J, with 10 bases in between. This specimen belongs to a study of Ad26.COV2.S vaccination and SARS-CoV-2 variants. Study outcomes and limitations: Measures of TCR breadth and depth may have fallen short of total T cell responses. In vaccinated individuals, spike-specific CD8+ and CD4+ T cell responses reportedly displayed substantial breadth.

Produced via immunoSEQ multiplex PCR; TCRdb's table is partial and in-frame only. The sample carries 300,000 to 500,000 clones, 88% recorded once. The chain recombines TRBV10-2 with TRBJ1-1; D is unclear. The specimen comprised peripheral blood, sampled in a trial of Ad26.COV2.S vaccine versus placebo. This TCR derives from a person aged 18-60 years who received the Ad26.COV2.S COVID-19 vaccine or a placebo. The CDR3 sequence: CATRGGTEAFF. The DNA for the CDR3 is TGCGCCACCAGAGGCGGCACTGAAGCTTTCTTT.